Shown below are 8 T cell receptor beta chains from a single sample sequenced in a study of human T cells and chemical hapten exposure. TCRdb independently ran MiXCR on the RACE reads; one entry per CDR3 protein. The table lists tens of thousands of distinct CDR3 sequences, about an eighth of them singletons. The time point: patch test 1, 2 weeks after DPC sensitization. The treatment is: therapeutic diphenylcyclopropenone sensitization with weekly scalp DPC. The sample in question was whole blood, obtained in connection with sensitization to the hapten diphenylcyclopropenone (DPC). The receptor source for this set is a woman aged 55-75 years with alopecia areata. Some clones in this sample may be carry-over from other donors' samples.

Only a few counts were recorded for this clonotype. V usage is TRBV10-2 and J usage is TRBJ2-3; D may be TRBD2 (7 bases). From germline, CDR1 is WSHSY and CDR2 SAAADI. The V end was cut by 6 bases, the J end by 5 bases, with 21 bases between. CDR3 length: 16 residues. The CDR3 nucleotides are TGCGCCAGCAGAGGACCCGGACGGGGGGCCGGAGATACGCAGTATTTT. As protein: CASRGPGRGAGDTQYF.

This clonotype was recorded at least ten times. V usage is TRBV7-8 and J usage is TRBJ2-1; D gene ambiguous. The CDR3 runs 16 residues. V shed 3 bases and J shed 0 bases, with 12 bases lying between them. Germline CDR1 reads SGHVS; CDR2 reads FQNEAQ. The CDR3, as DNA: TGTGCCAGCAGCTTCAATCTCTTACGCTCCTACAATGAGCAGTTCTTC. Its protein is CASSFNLLRSYNEQFF.

This clonotype showed up many times. The chain couples TRBV11-2 to TRBJ1-5; D gene uncertain. The V and J ends lost 1 base and 8 bases respectively, with 12 bases between them. Germline V CDR1 and CDR2: SGHAT, FQNNGV. The CDR3 loop spans 14 amino acids. The CDR3 protein is CASSLGGRMEPQHF. In DNA, the CDR3 is TGTGCCAGCAGCTTAGGAGGGAGAATGGAGCCCCAGCATTTT.

There are a few counts of this clonotype. The chain joins TRBV7-8 to TRBJ2-1; no definite D call. This CDR3 region has 15 residues. Germline CDR1 reads SGHVS; CDR2 reads FQNEAQ. V was pared by 7 bases and J by 0 bases, with 13 bases between. As DNA, the CDR3 is TGTGCCAGCACCAAAGCCCAGCACTCCTACAATGAGCAGTTCTTC. The encoded protein is CASTKAQHSYNEQFF.

The chain couples TRBV20-1 to TRBJ1-1; D perhaps matches TRBD1 (6 bases). This CDR3 comprises 15 residues. Trimming left V 0 bases short and J 4 bases short, with 15 bases between. Per the germline V gene, CDR1 is DFQATT and CDR2 is SNEGSKA (reference sequence). The CDR3 region has the DNA TGCAGTGCTAGAGATCGGAACAGGGTATTCACTGAAGCTTTCTTT. It encodes CSARDRNRVFTEAFF.

This clonotype came up many times. This chain joins TRBV7-3 and TRBJ1-6, with D possibly TRBD1 on 5 matching bases. V was trimmed by 1 base and J by 3 bases, leaving 7 bases between them. This CDR3 is built from 15 residues. Germline assignment: CDR1 SGHTA and CDR2 FQGTGA. CDR3 nucleotide sequence: TGTGCCAGCAGCTTAAGAGACAGCTATAATTCACCCCTCCACTTT. This sequence encodes CASSLRDSYNSPLHF. Full variable domain (rest looked up from reference TRBV7-3 and TRBJ1-6): GAGVSQTPSNKVTEKGKYVELRCDPISGHTALYWYRQSLGQGPEFLIYFQGTGAADDSGLPNDRFFAVRPEGSVSTLKIQRTERGDSAVYLCASSLRDSYNSPLHFGNGTRLTVT.

This clonotype was found a few times. The V and J genes are TRBV18 and TRBJ2-1; D unresolved. Between the trimmed V and J ends, which lost 3 bases and 5 bases, there was a span of 23 bases. The CDR3 extends over 18 amino acids. CDR1 is KGHSH and CDR2 is LQKENI in the germline V gene. CDR3 DNA sequence: TGTGCCAGCTCACCTGTAAGCAGAATCAGACTCATCCACAATGAGCAGTTCTTC. Residues: CASSPVSRIRLIHNEQFF.

J is TRBJ2-3 and V is TRBV20-1; D remains ambiguous. CDR3 length: 12 residues. V gave up 5 bases and J gave up 6 bases, with 12 bases separating them. The germline V gene has CDR1 DFQATT and CDR2 SNEGSKA (reference sequence). The CDR3 bases are TGCAGTGCTCCAAGGGTGAGGGATACGCAGTATTTT. It yields the protein CSAPRVRDTQYF.